The rows below give T cell receptor beta chains drawn from one sample of a study of blood T cells in healthy people across ages. TCRdb itself ran the 5' RACE reads through MiXCR, one entry per CDR3 protein. The sample lists about 770,000 distinct CDR3 sequences, 44% occurring once. Specimen: blood. The receptors shown here come from a man aged 55 to 70 in good health. The CDR3 runs from the conserved cysteine through the conserved F or W. The order of the fields is CDR3 protein, CDR3 DNA, clone size, D gene, V gene, J gene. The D gene is left open where the match is weak. The size entry is marked missing in some rows and otherwise reads once, few, many or a size class.

CASRREGQDQPQHF,TGTGCCAGTAGGCGAGAGGGGCAGGATCAGCCCCAGCATTTT,-,-,TRBV6-1,TRBJ1-5
CASSRGQIQETRYF,TGTGCCAGCAGCCGCGGACAGATCCAAGAGACCCGGTACTTC,-,-,TRBV7-9,TRBJ2-5
CATSRVSGGDNEQFF,TGTGCCACCAGCAGAGTCAGCGGGGGAGACAATGAGCAGTTCTTC,-,TRBD2,TRBV15,TRBJ2-1
CASSVCVSGRSDTQYF,TGTGCCAGCAGCGTATGTGTTAGCGGGAGATCCGATACGCAGTATTTT,-,TRBD2,TRBV9,TRBJ2-3
CASSARQGPSLNYGYTF,TGTGCCAGCAGTGCCCGACAGGGCCCTTCACTAAACTATGGCTACACCTTC,few,TRBD1,TRBV27,TRBJ1-2
CASSPPSAQGTYGYTF,TGTGCCAGCAGCCCTCCCTCGGCACAGGGGACCTATGGCTACACCTTC,-,TRBD1,TRBV7-8,TRBJ1-2
CASSLGTVAGQETQYF,TGTGCCAGCAGCTTAGGGACGGTAGCGGGGCAAGAGACCCAGTACTTC,-,TRBD2,TRBV7-2,TRBJ2-5
CASSPGRFYEQYF,TGTGCCAGCAGCCCGGGACGGTTCTACGAGCAGTACTTC,-,-,TRBV7-2,TRBJ2-7
CASSLAPPRGRDRGLSQYF,TGTGCCAGCAGCTTAGCCCCCCCAAGGGGCCGGGACAGGGGGTTATCCCAGTACTTC,few,TRBD1,TRBV7-2,TRBJ2-5
CASSTAGGYTF,TGTGCCAGCAGTACCGCTGGCGGCTACACCTTC,few,-,TRBV25-1,TRBJ1-2
CASSPGLAGRQTDTQYF,TGTGCCAGCAGCCCGGGACTAGCGGGCCGACAAACAGATACGCAGTATTTT,-,TRBD2,TRBV7-9,TRBJ2-3
CASGLGTGGYNEQFF,TGTGCCAGCGGTCTGGGGACAGGGGGGTACAATGAGCAGTTCTTC,-,TRBD1,TRBV2,TRBJ2-1
CASSDAARNTQYF,TGTGCCAGCAGTGACGCAGCCAGGAATACGCAGTATTTT,-,-,TRBV2,TRBJ2-3
CSAAPGDQPQHF,TGCAGTGCAGCCCCCGGGGATCAGCCCCAGCATTTT,few,-,TRBV20-1,TRBJ1-5
CASSPGQGARSNQPQHF,TGTGCCAGCAGTCCCGGACAGGGGGCGCGGAGCAATCAGCCCCAGCATTTT,few,TRBD1,TRBV6-2/TRBV6-3,TRBJ1-5
CASSHIPGQSYNEQFF,TGTGCCAGCAGCCATATACCGGGACAGTCCTACAATGAGCAGTTCTTC,-,TRBD1,TRBV14,TRBJ2-1
CSARDKGRAGYTF,TGCAGTGCTAGAGATAAGGGCAGGGCTGGCTACACCTTC,-,-,TRBV20-1,TRBJ1-2
CASGRLAGGTDTQYF,TGCGCCAGCGGAAGACTAGCGGGAGGCACAGATACGCAGTATTTT,few,TRBD2,TRBV4-1,TRBJ2-3
CASSPSRLTTEAFF,TGCGCCAGCAGCCCATCGCGATTGACCACTGAAGCTTTCTTT,-,-,TRBV4-3,TRBJ1-1
CASSPGTARGYTF,TGTGCCAGCAGCCCCGGGACGGCCCGGGGCTACACCTTC,-,-,TRBV3-1,TRBJ1-2
CASSWDSHYGYTF,TGTGCCAGCAGCTGGGACAGTCACTATGGCTACACCTTC,-,TRBD1,TRBV7-2,TRBJ1-2
CASSLAPNEQFF,TGTGCCAGCAGCTTAGCCCCCAATGAGCAGTTCTTC,few,-,TRBV7-9,TRBJ2-1
CASSLAGQGATQYF,TGTGCCAGCAGTTTAGCCGGACAGGGGGCGACCCAGTACTTC,few,TRBD1,TRBV12-3/TRBV12-4,TRBJ2-5
CALGPSHNSPLHF,TGTGCTCTAGGCCCCAGTCATAATTCACCCCTCCACTTT,-,-,TRBV30,TRBJ1-6
CASGFLLDSSTGELFF,TGTGCTAGTGGTTTTCTCTTGGACAGCTCTACAGGGGAGCTGTTTTTT,once,-,TRBV12-5,TRBJ2-2
CSARADRGGSPLHF,TGCAGTGCTAGAGCGGACAGGGGGGGCTCACCCCTCCACTTT,many,TRBD1,TRBV20-1,TRBJ1-6
CASSWNRATNEKLFF,TGTGCCAGCAGCTGGAACAGGGCAACTAATGAAAAACTGTTTTTT,-,-,TRBV7-9,TRBJ1-4
CTAGGIETQYF,TGCACCGCGGGGGGGATAGAGACCCAGTACTTC,-,TRBD2,TRBV20-1,TRBJ2-5
CASSLEGPGTRGDQETQYF,TGTGCCAGCAGTTTAGAGGGCCCAGGCACGAGAGGAGACCAAGAGACCCAGTACTTC,-,-,TRBV12-3/TRBV12-4,TRBJ2-5
CASSQGASATNEKLFF,TGTGCCAGCAGCCAGGGAGCCTCTGCAACTAATGAAAAACTGTTTTTT,-,-,TRBV11-3,TRBJ1-4
CASSENRPTVIKSSYEQYF,TGTGCCAGCAGTGAAAATCGACCCACGGTCATTAAGAGCTCCTACGAGCAGTACTTC,-,-,TRBV6-1,TRBJ2-7
CASSLYPDRVGYEQYF,TGCGCCAGCAGCTTGTACCCAGACAGGGTAGGGTACGAGCAGTACTTC,few,TRBD1,TRBV5-1,TRBJ2-7
CSAGGGAGGSRYNEQFF,TGCAGTGCTGGAGGAGGAGCCGGCGGGAGTAGGTACAATGAGCAGTTCTTC,once,TRBD2,TRBV20-1,TRBJ2-1
CSAQTGTSSYGYTF,TGCAGTGCTCAAACTGGGACATCCTCCTATGGCTACACCTTC,-,-,TRBV20-1,TRBJ1-2
CASSYGSLGGKNIQYF,TGTGCCAGCAGTTATGGTAGCCTCGGGGGGAAAAACATTCAGTACTTC,few,TRBD2,TRBV6-5,TRBJ2-4
CASSYRGDQPETEAFF,TGTGCCAGCAGTTACCGTGGGGACCAACCCGAGACTGAAGCTTTCTTT,-,-,TRBV6-6,TRBJ1-1
CASSFGVDTQYF,TGTGCCAGCAGCTTTGGGGTAGATACGCAGTATTTT,few,-,TRBV7-2,TRBJ2-3
CSARDHRGGTSYEQYF,TGCAGTGCTAGAGATCATAGGGGTGGAACGTCATACGAGCAGTACTTC,-,-,TRBV20-1,TRBJ2-7
CATSRDLSGLATGELFF,TGTGCCACCAGCAGAGACCTTTCGGGACTAGCCACCGGGGAGCTGTTTTTT,few,TRBD2,TRBV15,TRBJ2-2
CASSLGRGQPQHF,TGTGCCAGCAGCTTAGGGAGGGGTCAGCCCCAGCATTTT,few,-,TRBV5-6,TRBJ1-5
CASSLGQARNEKLFF,TGTGCCAGCAGTTTGGGACAGGCGAGGAATGAAAAACTGTTTTTT,-,TRBD1,TRBV12-3/TRBV12-4,TRBJ1-4
CASRSSSGIDTQYF,TGTGCCAGCAGGTCAAGTAGCGGGATAGATACGCAGTATTTT,few,TRBD2,TRBV28,TRBJ2-3
CASSFSPPAGAQETQYF,TGTGCCAGCAGTTTCTCACCTCCCGCAGGGGCCCAAGAGACCCAGTACTTC,-,-,TRBV6-2/TRBV6-3,TRBJ2-5